Here is one T cell receptor beta chain with its context. Its antigen remains unidentified. About 37,500 genome equivalents of blood DNA were amplified for TRB. The data derive from a study of T cell clusters in autoimmune cytopenias. TRB was amplified by touch-down multiplex PCR, primer pools A and B combined. TCRdb re-called the multiplex PCR reads and catalogs CDR3 proteins one per entry, DNA excluded. This sample contains around 7,800 distinct CDR3 sequences. Whole-study findings and limits: Compared with active autoimmune hepatitis patients, healthy donors showed roughly 2.7-fold more exclusive TRB clusters.

The CDR3 consists of 14 residues. Germline CDR1 and CDR2: SGDLS and YYNGEE. V is TRBV9 and J is TRBJ2-5; the D call of TRBD2 rests on TCRdb alone, since no DNA is present to check it. The specimen was peripheral blood. This TCR came from a human donor with an autoimmune cytopenia or autoimmune hepatitis (not recorded which). The CDR3 here is CASSPETSRKTQYF.